Below are 25 T cell receptor beta chains sequenced from a single sample in a study of a mutant IDH1 vaccine in newly diagnosed glioma. Sequencing used immunoSEQ multiplex PCR; TCRdb keeps in-frame clones, though not all of them. The sample carries 50,000 to 70,000 clones, more than 75% recorded once. Their antigens are not known. The time point: week 23, last vaccination. One vaccine dose held 300 ug of mutant IDH1 20-mer peptide and came with topical imiquimod. Specimen: PBMCs, collected from a glioma patient whose treatment included an IDH1 peptide vaccine. The receptors derive from a man in his forties with glioma.

V is TRBV2 and J is TRBJ2-1; 10 positions agree with TRBD2. The V gene end was trimmed by 5 bases and the J gene end by 4 bases; junction bases not matched to a gene: 5. This CDR3 comprises 15 residues. Germline V gives CDR1 SNHLY, CDR2 FYNNEI. CDR3 amino acids: CASSLSGRSYNEQFF. Here the CDR3 DNA reads TGTGCCAGCAGTCTTAGCGGGAGGAGTTACAATGAGCAGTTCTTC.

The rearrangement links TRBV5-1 to TRBJ2-7; D uncertain. The V gene lost 2 bases and the J gene lost 5 bases, with 8 bases spanning the gap. The V gene's germline CDR1 is SGHRS and CDR2 YFSETQ. The CDR3 runs to 12 residues. The CDR3 sequence is CASSFTQNEQYF. Written as DNA, the CDR3 is TGCGCCAGCAGCTTCACACAAAACGAGCAGTACTTC.

V is TRBV2 and J is TRBJ1-5; possibly TRBD1 for D (6 bases). CDR1 is SNHLY and CDR2 is FYNNEI in the germline V gene. V was clipped by 3 bases and J by 10 bases, with 19 bases between them. The CDR3 extends over 15 amino acids. As DNA, the CDR3 is TGTGCCAGCAGTGAGAAGGCAGGGGCCGGAGGACCCCAGCATTTT. It translates to CASSEKAGAGGPQHF.

The chain carries TRBV5-1 and TRBJ2-5; D not resolved. V lost 1 base to trimming and J lost 4 bases, with 5 bases between them. Germline CDR1 SGHRS, CDR2 YFSETQ. This CDR3 is built from 12 residues. CDR3 in DNA: TGCGCCAGCAGCTTGCCAGCAGAGACCCAGTACTTC. Translation: CASSLPAETQYF.

This chain connects TRBV27 to TRBJ2-7, with 7 positions matching TRBD2. The CDR3 is 14 amino acids. The junction had 5 bases not matched to a gene; V was cut back by 6 bases and J by 0 bases. The germline V gene encodes CDR1 MNHEY and CDR2 SMNVEV (reference sequence). CDR3 DNA: TGTGCCAGCAGCACTCGCGGGAGCTCCTACGAGCAGTACTTC. Amino acids: CASSTRGSSYEQYF.

The chain recombines TRBV4-3 with TRBJ2-7; TRBD2 might be the D (6 bases). The germline V gene encodes CDR1 LGHNA and CDR2 YSLEER. V was pared by 1 base and J by 3 bases, with 19 bases between. The CDR3 covers 17 residues. The CDR3 region is CASSQARSGLINYEQYF. The CDR3 DNA reads as TGCGCCAGCAGCCAAGCCCGTAGCGGCCTCATAAACTACGAGCAGTACTTC.

This clone appeared a single time. V gene TRBV12-5 combines with J gene TRBJ2-1, with 10 bases matching TRBD1. The CDR3 totals 16 residues. Germline loops: CDR1 LGHNT, CDR2 FRNRAP. J was trimmed by 2 bases and V by 5 bases; bases with no gene match: 6. The DNA for the CDR3 is TGTGCTAGTGGTGGGGGGACAGGGGCGGCCTACAATGAGCAGTTCTTC. Translated, it gives CASGGGTGAAYNEQFF.

The table lists this clone with a count of one. J is TRBJ2-7 and V is TRBV2, with TRBD1 identical over 8 bases. This CDR3 is 15 amino acids long. After removal of 6 bases from V and 0 bases from J, the junction contained 7 bases not matched to a gene. Looked up from germline, CDR1 is SNHLY and CDR2 is FYNNEI. CDR3 loop: CASRTDRVSSYEQYF. In DNA, the CDR3 is TGTGCCAGCAGGACGGACAGGGTTAGCTCCTACGAGCAGTACTTC.

The V and J genes are TRBV19 and TRBJ2-7; 9 nucleotides line up with TRBD1. Germline V gene lookup returns CDR1 LNHDA and CDR2 SQIVND (reference sequence). CDR3 length equals 16 residues. The trim removed 5 bases at V and 4 bases at J, leaving 12 bases unmatched. CDR3 sequence: CASSVAGTGKVYEQYF. The CDR3, as DNA: TGTGCCAGTAGTGTCGCCGGGACAGGGAAGGTATACGAGCAGTACTTC. Combining the CDR3 with reference TRBV19 and TRBJ2-7 gives the whole variable domain DGGITQSPKYLFRKEGQNVTLSCEQNLNHDAMYWYRQDPGQGLRLIYYSQIVNDFQKGDIAEGYSVSREKKESFPLTVTSAQKNPTAFYLCASSVAGTGKVYEQYFGPGTRLTVT.

The V and J genes are TRBV5-1 and TRBJ1-2; 9 bases line up with TRBD1. With V trimmed by 1 base and J by 8 bases, 3 bases remained unmatched. Germline V gene data show CDR1 as SGHRS and CDR2 as YFSETQ. CDR3 length: 13 amino acids. The CDR3 DNA reads as TGCGCCAGCAGCTTGCGGACAGGGGTAGGCTACACCTTC. It translates to CASSLRTGVGYTF.

The chain links TRBV18 to TRBJ1-2, with D tentatively TRBD1 (5 bases). The CDR3 contains 15 residues. Germline V CDR1 and CDR2: KGHSH, LQKENI. V was cut by 2 bases and J by 1 base, with 11 bases left in between. Here the CDR3 reads CASSPRAGSNYGYTF. The CDR3, as DNA: TGTGCCAGCTCACCAAGGGCAGGGAGTAACTATGGCTACACCTTC.

This rearrangement joins TRBV5-4 to TRBJ2-1, with 7 bases matching TRBD2. The trim removed 1 base at V and 7 bases at J, leaving 11 bases unmatched. This CDR3 has 16 residues. Germline-derived CDR1 and CDR2 are SGHNT and YYREEE (reference sequence). The CDR3 nucleotides are TGTGCCAGCAGCTTGAAGGCGGGAGTCGGTTTGAATGAGCAGTTCTTC. This translates into CASSLKAGVGLNEQFF.

The chain links TRBV21-1 to TRBJ2-1; the table calls TRBD1, which could not be checked here. TRBV21-1 is listed as a pseudogene. CDR3 length equals 15 residues. CDR3 coding DNA: TGTGCCAGCAGCAACAGGGACAGGGCTTACAATGAGCAGTTCTTC. This gives the protein CASSNRDRAYNEQFF.

This chain connects TRBV2 to TRBJ2-1; maybe TRBD1 (5 bases). The germline V gene has CDR1 SNHLY and CDR2 FYNNEI. V dropped 7 bases and J dropped 0 bases, with 16 bases sitting between them. This CDR3 has 16 residues. The CDR3 coding sequence is TGTGCCAGCATGGTAGGGGTCCCGAGCTCCTACAATGAGCAGTTCTTC. Amino acid sequence: CASMVGVPSSYNEQFF.

J is TRBJ1-5 and V is TRBV5-1; no definite D call. The CDR3 length is 15 residues. Per germline, CDR1 SGHRS and CDR2 YFSETQ. The ends were cut back, 4 bases at V and 3 bases at J, with 14 bases in the middle. The chain's CDR3 is CASSHSSGANQPQHF. The CDR3 DNA is TGCGCCAGCAGCCATTCTTCAGGAGCCAATCAGCCCCAGCATTTT.

The rearrangement links TRBV4-2 to TRBJ1-5; D might be TRBD1 (5 bases). Germline values: CDR1 LGHNA, CDR2 YNFKEQ. The length of the CDR3 is 15 residues. V lost 6 bases and J 0 bases, leaving 12 bases between the germline ends. For the CDR3, the DNA is TGTGCCAGCAGTATGGGGCAGTATAGCAATCAGCCCCAGCATTTT. Its protein product is CASSMGQYSNQPQHF.

The chain uses TRBV9 and TRBJ2-7, with TRBD1 matching over 7 bases. The germline V gene has CDR1 SGDLS and CDR2 YYNGEE. This CDR3 has 12 residues. V lost 4 bases and J lost 5; bases outside the gene matches: 3. CDR3 amino acids: CASSYDRDEQYF. CDR3 coding DNA: TGTGCCAGCAGCTATGACAGGGACGAGCAGTACTTC. The entire variable domain, with the rest obtained from reference TRBV9 and TRBJ2-7, is as follows: DSGVTQTPKHLITATGQRVTLRCSPRSGDLSVYWYQQSLDQGLQFLIQYYNGEERAKGNILERFSAQQFPDLHSELNLSSLELGDSALYFCASSYDRDEQYFGPGTRLTVT.

This clone was recorded a few times. This rearrangement joins TRBV6-5 to TRBJ1-1, with D possibly TRBD1 on 6 matching bases. V was pared by 6 bases and J by 2 bases, with 13 bases between. The germline gives CDR1 MNHEY, CDR2 SVGAGI. This CDR3 has 14 amino acids. The CDR3 DNA sequence: TGTGCCAGCAGCCGACAGGCGTCAAACACTGAAGCTTTCTTT. Translating it yields CASSRQASNTEAFF.

The chain uses TRBV27 and TRBJ2-5, with no clear D. Germline lookup yields CDR1 MNHEY and CDR2 SMNVEV (reference sequence). The CDR3 is made up of 11 amino acids. Deletions cut 4 bases from V and 5 bases from J, with 5 bases between. CDR3 sequence (DNA): TGTGCCAGCAGTTCGGGCGAGACCCAGTACTTC. This sequence encodes CASSSGETQYF.

This sequence joins TRBV11-2 and TRBJ2-7; D uncertain. Germline V gene sequence: CDR1 SGHAT, CDR2 FQNNGV. CDR3 size: 14 residues. V lost 7 bases and J lost 3, with 16 bases in between. The CDR3 bases are TGTGCCAGCACCTTGGGCGTGGAATACTACGAGCAGTACTTC. The encoded protein is CASTLGVEYYEQYF.

V usage is TRBV4-3 and J usage is TRBJ2-2, with D unclear. Trimming cost V 4 bases and J 1 base, with 7 bases left between them. Germline V gives CDR1 LGHNA, CDR2 YSLEER. The CDR3 spans 14 residues. This CDR3 is CASSLVENTGELFF. DNA for the CDR3: TGCGCCAGCAGCCTCGTAGAGAACACCGGGGAGCTGTTTTTT.

The CDR3 sequence: CASSTPTGVETQYF. Written as DNA, the CDR3 is TGTGCCAGCAGTACACCGACAGGGGTGGAGACCCAGTACTTC. J is TRBJ2-5 and V is TRBV27; 8 nucleotides match TRBD1. This CDR3 comprises 14 residues. Trimming at V came to 5 bases and at J to 5 bases, leaving 7 bases not matched to a gene. Germline V gives CDR1 MNHEY, CDR2 SMNVEV (reference sequence).

The chain has TRBV27 and TRBJ2-7; TRBD1 might be the D (6 bases). Trimming took 6 bases from V and 2 from J, leaving 11 bases between them. Germline V gene sequence: CDR1 MNHEY, CDR2 SMNVEV (reference sequence). The CDR3 runs to 13 residues. The CDR3 loop reads CASSRTATYEQYF. In nucleotides, the CDR3 is TGTGCCAGCAGCCGGACAGCAACCTACGAGCAGTACTTC.

This clone showed up just once. V gene TRBV5-6 combines with J gene TRBJ2-3; D remains ambiguous. The V and J ends lost 0 bases and 4 bases respectively, with 3 bases between them. This CDR3 has 12 residues. Germline assignment: CDR1 SGHDT and CDR2 YYEEEE. This CDR3 is CASSLASDTQYF. CDR3 sequence (DNA): TGTGCCAGCAGCTTGGCTTCAGATACGCAGTATTTT.

The rearrangement joins TRBV6-5 to TRBJ1-2; D is undetermined. The CDR3 has 13 amino acids. The germline V and J ends were trimmed by 4 bases and 8 bases, with 14 bases remaining between them. Germline-derived CDR1 and CDR2 are MNHEY and SVGAGI. The CDR3 nucleotides are TGTGCCAGCAGTTCGCAGGACCTCCGCGGCTACACCTTC. Residues: CASSSQDLRGYTF.